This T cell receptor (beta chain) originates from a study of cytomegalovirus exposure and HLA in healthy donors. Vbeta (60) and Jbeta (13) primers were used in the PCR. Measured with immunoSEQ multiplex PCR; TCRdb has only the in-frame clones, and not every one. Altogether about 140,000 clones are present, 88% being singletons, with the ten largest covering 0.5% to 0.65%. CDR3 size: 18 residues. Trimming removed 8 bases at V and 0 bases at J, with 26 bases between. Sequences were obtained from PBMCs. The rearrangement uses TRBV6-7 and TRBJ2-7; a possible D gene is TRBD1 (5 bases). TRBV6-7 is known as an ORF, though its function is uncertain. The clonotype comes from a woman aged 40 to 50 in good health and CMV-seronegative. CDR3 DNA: TGTGCCAGCCTTAGTCACCTCACAGGCGTCTTACCCTCCTACGAGCAGTACTTC. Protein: CASLSHLTGVLPSYEQYF.